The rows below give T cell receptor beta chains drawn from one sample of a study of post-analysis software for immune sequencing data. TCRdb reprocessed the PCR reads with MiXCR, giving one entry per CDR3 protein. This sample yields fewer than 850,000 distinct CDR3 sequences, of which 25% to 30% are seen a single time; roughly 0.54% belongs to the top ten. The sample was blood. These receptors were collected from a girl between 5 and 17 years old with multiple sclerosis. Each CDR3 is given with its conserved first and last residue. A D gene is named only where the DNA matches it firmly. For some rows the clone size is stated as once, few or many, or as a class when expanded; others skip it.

CSARGFRGYQETQYF TGCAGTGCTAGAGGTTTCCGGGGGTACCAAGAGACCCAGTACTTC . TRBV20-1 few TRBJ2-5
CSAPRHFYNEQVF TGCAGTGCTCCAAGGCATTTCTACAATGAGCAGGTCTTC . TRBV20-1 . TRBJ2-1
CASSLSGVELYGYTF TGTGCCAGCAGTTTATCGGGGGTTGAGCTATATGGCTACACCTTC . TRBV27 . TRBJ1-2
CSVELAGQFF TGCAGCGTTGAGCTAGCGGGGCAGTTCTTC TRBD2 TRBV29-1 . TRBJ2-1
CASSPGRWTEAFF TGTGCCAGCAGCCCGGGACGGTGGACTGAAGCTTTCTTT . TRBV2 few TRBJ1-1
CASSPRASHLSYEQYF TGTGCCAGCAGCCCGCGGGCTAGTCATCTGTCCTACGAGCAGTACTTC . TRBV2 . TRBJ2-7
CASSPTLGGGYATNEKLFF TGTGCCAGCAGTCCCACTCTAGGGGGCGGCTATGCAACTAATGAAAAACTGTTTTTT TRBD1 TRBV7-9 . TRBJ1-4
CASNVGSGEGETEAFF TGTGCCAGCAACGTTGGGTCAGGGGAAGGTGAGACTGAAGCTTTCTTT . TRBV14 . TRBJ1-1
CASSPLWTDEQFF TGTGCCAGCAGTCCCCTCTGGACGGATGAGCAGTTCTTC . TRBV6-5 . TRBJ2-1
CASSRAWGQGNGQFF TGCGCCAGCAGCCGTGCATGGGGCCAAGGTAATGGGCAGTTCTTC . TRBV5-1 . TRBJ2-1
CATSFETEAFF TGTGCCACCTCGTTTGAGACTGAAGCTTTCTTT . TRBV12-3/TRBV12-4 . TRBJ1-1
CSATISGRPDTQYF TGCAGTGCCACCATTAGCGGGAGGCCAGATACGCAGTATTTT TRBD2 TRBV20-1 . TRBJ2-3
CASTLFSTTSETQYF TGTGCCAGCACCCTCTTTTCTACTACTTCAGAGACCCAGTACTTC . TRBV9 . TRBJ2-5
CASSSPHSEQYF TGTGCCAGCAGCTCCCCCCACTCTGAGCAGTACTTC . TRBV5-4 . TRBJ2-5
CATSMGQGDTQDF TGTGCCACCAGCATGGGACAGGGCGATACGCAGGATTTT TRBD1 TRBV15 . TRBJ2-3
CASSFHSSYGYTF TGTGCCAGCAGCTTTCACTCGAGCTATGGCTACACCTTC . TRBV7-2 few TRBJ1-2
CATSERLGVPDTQYF TGTGCCACCAGTGAGAGGTTGGGGGTTCCAGATACGCAGTATTTT . TRBV24-1 . TRBJ2-3
CASSQVAGAKYNEQFF TGCGCCAGCAGCCAAGTAGCGGGGGCGAAGTACAATGAGCAGTTCTTC TRBD2 TRBV4-1 few TRBJ2-1
CSAQKTGSYEQYF TGCAGTGCCCAGAAGACCGGTTCCTACGAGCAGTACTTC . TRBV20-1 few TRBJ2-7
CASSLRDSATNYGYTF TGTGCCAGCAGCTTGCGGGACAGCGCGACTAACTATGGCTACACCTTC TRBD1 TRBV7-2 . TRBJ1-2
CASSLDSGQGADTQYF TGTGCCAGCAGCTTAGACTCCGGACAGGGGGCAGATACGCAGTATTTT TRBD1 TRBV11-3 . TRBJ2-3
CSVEVSETQYF TGCAGCGTCGAAGTGTCAGAGACCCAGTACTTC . TRBV29-1 few TRBJ2-5
CASPSRTNEKLFF TGCGCCAGCCCGAGTCGCACTAATGAAAAACTGTTTTTT . TRBV6-6 . TRBJ1-4
CASSYFDGAEAFF TGTGCCAGCAGTTACTTTGACGGGGCTGAAGCTTTCTTT . TRBV6-5 . TRBJ1-1
CASSDAPTQNTEAFF TGCGCCAGCAGTGACGCCCCGACGCAGAACACTGAAGCTTTCTTT . TRBV10-2 few TRBJ1-1
CASSYGGYNEQFF TGTGCCAGCAGTTACGGGGGCTACAATGAGCAGTTCTTC . TRBV27 . TRBJ2-1
CASSSRLSTDTQYF TGTGCCAGCAGCTCTCGGCTCAGCACAGATACGCAGTATTTT . TRBV7-2 few TRBJ2-3